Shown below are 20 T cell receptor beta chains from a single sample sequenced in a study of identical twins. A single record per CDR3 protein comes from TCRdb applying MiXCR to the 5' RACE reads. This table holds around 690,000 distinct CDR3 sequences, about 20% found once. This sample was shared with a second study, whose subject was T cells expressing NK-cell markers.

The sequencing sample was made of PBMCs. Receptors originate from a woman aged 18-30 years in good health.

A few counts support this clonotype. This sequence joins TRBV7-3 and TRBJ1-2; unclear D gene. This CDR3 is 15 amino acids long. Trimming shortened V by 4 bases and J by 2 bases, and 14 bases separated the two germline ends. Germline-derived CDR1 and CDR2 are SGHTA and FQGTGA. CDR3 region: CASSSPTGNNYGYTF. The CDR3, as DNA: TGTGCCAGCAGCTCCCCAACCGGGAACAACTATGGCTACACCTTC.

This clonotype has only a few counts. The CDR3 sequence is CSAIRLAEQFF. In nucleotides, the CDR3 is TGCAGTGCTATAAGACTAGCGGAGCAGTTCTTC. The rearrangement links TRBV20-1 to TRBJ2-1; 8 bases match TRBD2. J lost 10 bases, V lost 4 bases, and 3 bases had no gene match. The CDR3 sequence is 11 residues long. Germline V gene sequence: CDR1 DFQATT, CDR2 SNEGSKA (reference sequence).

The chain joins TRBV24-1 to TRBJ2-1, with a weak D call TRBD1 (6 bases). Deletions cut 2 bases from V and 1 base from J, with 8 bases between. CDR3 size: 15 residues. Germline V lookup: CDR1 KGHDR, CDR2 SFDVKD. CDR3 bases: TGTGCCACCAGTGATTCCGGGACATCCTACAATGAGCAGTTCTTC. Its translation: CATSDSGTSYNEQFF.

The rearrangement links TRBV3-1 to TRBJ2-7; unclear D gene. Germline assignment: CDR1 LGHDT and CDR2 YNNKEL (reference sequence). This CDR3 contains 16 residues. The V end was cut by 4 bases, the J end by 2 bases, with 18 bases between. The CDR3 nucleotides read TGTGCCAGCAGCCCCCTCGAGGACGCCCTAACCTACGAGCAGTACTTC. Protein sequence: CASSPLEDALTYEQYF.

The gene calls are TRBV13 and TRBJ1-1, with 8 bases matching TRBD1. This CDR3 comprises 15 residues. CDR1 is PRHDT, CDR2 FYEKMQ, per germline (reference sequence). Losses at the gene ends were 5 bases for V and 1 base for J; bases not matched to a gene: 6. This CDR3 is CASSTRQGPNTEAFF. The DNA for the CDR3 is TGTGCCAGCAGCACTAGACAGGGGCCGAACACTGAAGCTTTCTTT. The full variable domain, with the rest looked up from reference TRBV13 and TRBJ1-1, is AAGVIQSPRHLIKEKRETATLKCYPIPRHDTVYWYQQGPGQDPQFLISFYEKMQSDKGSIPDRFSAQQFSDYHSELNMSSLELGDSALYFCASSTRQGPNTEAFFGQGTRLTVV.

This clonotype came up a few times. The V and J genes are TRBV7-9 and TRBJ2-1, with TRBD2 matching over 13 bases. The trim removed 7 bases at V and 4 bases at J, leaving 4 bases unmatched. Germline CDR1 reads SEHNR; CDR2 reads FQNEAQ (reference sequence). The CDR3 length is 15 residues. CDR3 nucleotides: TGTGCCAGCACCCCGGGACTAGCGGGGTACAATGAGCAGTTCTTC. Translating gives CASTPGLAGYNEQFF.

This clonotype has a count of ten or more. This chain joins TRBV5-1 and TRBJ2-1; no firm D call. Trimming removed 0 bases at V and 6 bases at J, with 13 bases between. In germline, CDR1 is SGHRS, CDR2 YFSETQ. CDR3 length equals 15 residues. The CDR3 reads CASSLAASWGNEQFF. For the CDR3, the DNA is TGCGCCAGCAGCTTGGCAGCTAGTTGGGGCAATGAGCAGTTCTTC.

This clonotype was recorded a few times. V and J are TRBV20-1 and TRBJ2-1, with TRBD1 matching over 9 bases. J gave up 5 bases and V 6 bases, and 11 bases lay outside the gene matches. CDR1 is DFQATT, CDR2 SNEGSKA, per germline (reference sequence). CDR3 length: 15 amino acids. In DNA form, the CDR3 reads TGCAGTGCCCCGGACCCGGGACAGGGTAACAATGAGCAGTTCTTC. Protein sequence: CSAPDPGQGNNEQFF.

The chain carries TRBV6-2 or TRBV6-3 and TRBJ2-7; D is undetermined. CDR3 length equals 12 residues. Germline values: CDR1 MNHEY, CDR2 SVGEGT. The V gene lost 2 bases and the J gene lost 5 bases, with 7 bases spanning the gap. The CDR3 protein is CASSYMPHEQYF. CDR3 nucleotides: TGTGCCAGCAGTTACATGCCCCACGAGCAGTACTTC.

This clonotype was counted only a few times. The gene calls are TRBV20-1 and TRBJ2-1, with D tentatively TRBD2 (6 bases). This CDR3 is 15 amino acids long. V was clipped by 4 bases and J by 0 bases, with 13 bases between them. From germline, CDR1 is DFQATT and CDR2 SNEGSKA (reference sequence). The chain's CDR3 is CSATGTHYSYNEQFF. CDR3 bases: TGCAGTGCTACCGGGACTCACTACTCCTACAATGAGCAGTTCTTC.

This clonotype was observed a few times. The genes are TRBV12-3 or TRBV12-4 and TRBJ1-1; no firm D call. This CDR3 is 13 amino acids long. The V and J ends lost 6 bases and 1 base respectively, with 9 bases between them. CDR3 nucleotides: TGTGCCAGCAGAAATCGTGGGAACACTGAAGCTTTCTTT. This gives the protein CASRNRGNTEAFF.

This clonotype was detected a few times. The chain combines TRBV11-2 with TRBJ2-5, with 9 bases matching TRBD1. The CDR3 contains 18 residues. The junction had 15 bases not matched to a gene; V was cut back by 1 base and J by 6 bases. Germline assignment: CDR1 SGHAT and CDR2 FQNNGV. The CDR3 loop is CASSLVGVTGGAEKTQYF. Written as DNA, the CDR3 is TGTGCCAGCAGCTTAGTGGGAGTCACAGGGGGCGCTGAGAAGACCCAGTACTTC.

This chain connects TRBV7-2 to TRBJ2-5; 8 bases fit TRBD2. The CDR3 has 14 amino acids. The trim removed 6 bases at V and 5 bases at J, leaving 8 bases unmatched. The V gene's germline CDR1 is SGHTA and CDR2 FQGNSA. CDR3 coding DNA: TGTGCCAGCAGGCTAGCGGGCCCCCAGGAGACCCAGTACTTC. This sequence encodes CASRLAGPQETQYF. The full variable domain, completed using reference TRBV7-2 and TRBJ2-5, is GAGVSQSPSNKVTEKGKDVELRCDPISGHTALYWYRQSLGQGLEFLIYFQGNSAPDKSGLPSDRFSAERTGGSVSTLTIQRTQQEDSAVYLCASRLAGPQETQYFGPGTRLLVL.

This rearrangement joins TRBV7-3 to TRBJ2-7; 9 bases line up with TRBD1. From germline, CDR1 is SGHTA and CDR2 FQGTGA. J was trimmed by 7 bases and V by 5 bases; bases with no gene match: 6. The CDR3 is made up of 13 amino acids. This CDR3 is CASSDRGSLEQYF. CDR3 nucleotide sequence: TGTGCCAGCAGCGACAGGGGGTCGTTGGAGCAGTACTTC. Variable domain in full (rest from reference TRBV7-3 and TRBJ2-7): GAGVSQTPSNKVTEKGKYVELRCDPISGHTALYWYRQSLGQGPEFLIYFQGTGAADDSGLPNDRFFAVRPEGSVSTLKIQRTERGDSAVYLCASSDRGSLEQYFGPGTRLTVT.

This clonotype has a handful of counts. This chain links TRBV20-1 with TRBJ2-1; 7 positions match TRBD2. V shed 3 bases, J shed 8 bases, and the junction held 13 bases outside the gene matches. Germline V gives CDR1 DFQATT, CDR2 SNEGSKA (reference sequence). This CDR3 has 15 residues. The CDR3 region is CSARGRGGGSDEQFF. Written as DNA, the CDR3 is TGCAGTGCTAGGGGGCGCGGCGGGGGTAGCGATGAGCAGTTCTTC.

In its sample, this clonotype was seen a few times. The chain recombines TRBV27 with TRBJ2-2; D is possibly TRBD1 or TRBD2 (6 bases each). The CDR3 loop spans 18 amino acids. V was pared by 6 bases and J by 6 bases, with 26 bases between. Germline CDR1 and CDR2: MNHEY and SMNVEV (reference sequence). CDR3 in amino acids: CASSFSRLGGKDAGELFF. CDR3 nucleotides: TGTGCCAGCAGCTTCTCCCGACTAGGGGGAAAAGACGCCGGGGAGCTGTTTTTT.

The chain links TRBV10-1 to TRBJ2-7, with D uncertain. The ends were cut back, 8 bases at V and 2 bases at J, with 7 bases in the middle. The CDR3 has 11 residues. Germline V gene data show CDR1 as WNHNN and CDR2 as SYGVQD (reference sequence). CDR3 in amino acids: CASDRTYEQYF. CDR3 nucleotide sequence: TGCGCCAGCGACCGAACCTACGAGCAGTACTTC.

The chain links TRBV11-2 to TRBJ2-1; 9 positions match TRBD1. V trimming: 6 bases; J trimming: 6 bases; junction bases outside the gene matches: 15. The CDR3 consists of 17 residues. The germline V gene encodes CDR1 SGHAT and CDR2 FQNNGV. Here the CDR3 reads CASRTIRGQGLINEQFF. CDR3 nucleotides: TGTGCCAGCAGAACAATACGGGGACAGGGTCTGATCAATGAGCAGTTCTTC.

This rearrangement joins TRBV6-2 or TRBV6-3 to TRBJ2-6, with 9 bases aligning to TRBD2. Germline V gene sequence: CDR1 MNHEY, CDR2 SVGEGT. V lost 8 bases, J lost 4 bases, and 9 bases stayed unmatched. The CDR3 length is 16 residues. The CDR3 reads CASEYAGGPGANVLTF. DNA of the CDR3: TGTGCCAGCGAGTATGCGGGAGGGCCCGGGGCCAACGTCCTGACTTTC.

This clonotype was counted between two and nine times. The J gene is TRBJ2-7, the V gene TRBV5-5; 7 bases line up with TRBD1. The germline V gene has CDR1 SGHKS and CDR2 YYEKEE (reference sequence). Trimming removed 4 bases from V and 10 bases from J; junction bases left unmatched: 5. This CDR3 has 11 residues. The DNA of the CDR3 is TGTGCCAGCAGCCCGGGGACAGAACAGTACTTC. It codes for CASSPGTEQYF.